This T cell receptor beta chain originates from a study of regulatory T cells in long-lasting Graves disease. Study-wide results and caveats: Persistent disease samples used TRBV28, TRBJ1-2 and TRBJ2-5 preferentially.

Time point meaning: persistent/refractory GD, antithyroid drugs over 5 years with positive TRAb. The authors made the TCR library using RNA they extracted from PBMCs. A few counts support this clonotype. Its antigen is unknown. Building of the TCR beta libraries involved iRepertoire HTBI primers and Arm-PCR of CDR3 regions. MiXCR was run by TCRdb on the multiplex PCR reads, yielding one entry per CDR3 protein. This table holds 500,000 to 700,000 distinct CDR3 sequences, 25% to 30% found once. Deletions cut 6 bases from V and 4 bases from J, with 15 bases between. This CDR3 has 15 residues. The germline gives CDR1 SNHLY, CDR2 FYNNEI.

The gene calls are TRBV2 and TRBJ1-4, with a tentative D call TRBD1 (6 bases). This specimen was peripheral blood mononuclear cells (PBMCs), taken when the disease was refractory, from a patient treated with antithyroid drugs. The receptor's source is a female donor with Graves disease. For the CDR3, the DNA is TGTGCCAGCAGCGCGGAGGACAGCTTTAATGAAAAACTGTTTTTT. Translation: CASSAEDSFNEKLFF.